The table lists the clone carrying this T cell receptor beta chain with a few counts. The antigen is unknown. Looked up from germline, CDR1 is DFQATT and CDR2 is SNEGSKA (reference sequence). This CDR3 has 16 residues. V gave up 0 bases and J gave up 2 bases, with 14 bases separating them. These data come from a study of blood T cells in healthy people across ages. Study results and caveats: While age rose, TCR beta diversity per million T cells dropped in a roughly linear way. It was found that TCR beta diversity correlated strongly with the percentage of naive T cells.

Through a sample-barcoded 5' primer and a J-beta primer mix, a second PCR was run for roughly 7 to 12 cycles. Unique molecular identifiers of 12 random nucleotides labeled each cDNA. TCRdb independently ran MiXCR on the 5' RACE reads; one entry per CDR3 protein. The sample has 1.4 million or so distinct CDR3 sequences, roughly two fifths seen once; the top ten hold about 4%. The receptor comes from a woman younger than 30 in good health. V and J are TRBV20-1 and TRBJ1-5, with D possibly matching TRBD1 (5 bases). Specimen: blood. The CDR3 coding sequence is TGCAGTGCTAGAGATCCGGGAGGGGTTGGCAATCAGCCCCAGCATTTT. Translating it yields CSARDPGGVGNQPQHF.